The TCR beta chain under discussion was sequenced for a study of T cell responses to AZD1222 COVID-19 vaccine. V lost 1 base, J lost 1 base, and 2 bases stayed unmatched. CDR3 size: 15 residues. Germline V CDR1 and CDR2: KGHSH, LQKENI. The protocol was immunoSEQ multiplex PCR, while the TCRdb copy is restricted to in-frame clones and leaves out a portion. The data contain under 150,000 clones, 90% to 95% of them singletons. This clone appeared once. Its antigen is currently unknown. Regarding the study as a whole: Just a handful of people given AZD1222 tested seropositive at baseline.

The chain uses TRBV18 and TRBJ2-3; 7 nucleotides match TRBD1. The specimen comprised peripheral blood, sampled on day 0 of AZD1222 vaccination. The TCR sequence derives from an adult in good health. DNA of the CDR3: TGTGCCAGCTCACCACAGGGGGCTGGCACAGATACGCAGTATTTT. This translates into CASSPQGAGTDTQYF.